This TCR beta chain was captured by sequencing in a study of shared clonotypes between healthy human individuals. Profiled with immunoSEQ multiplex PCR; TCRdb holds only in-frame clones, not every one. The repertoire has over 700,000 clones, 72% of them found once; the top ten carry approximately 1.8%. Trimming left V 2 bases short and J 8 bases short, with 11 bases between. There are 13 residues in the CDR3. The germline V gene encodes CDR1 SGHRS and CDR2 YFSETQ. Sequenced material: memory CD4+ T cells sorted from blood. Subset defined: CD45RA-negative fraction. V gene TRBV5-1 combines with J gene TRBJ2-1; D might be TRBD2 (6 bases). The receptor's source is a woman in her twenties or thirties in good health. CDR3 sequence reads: CASSFPSDDEQFF. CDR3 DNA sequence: TGCGCCAGCAGCTTCCCTAGCGATGATGAGCAGTTCTTC.